The 13 T cell receptor beta chains below come from one sample, sequenced in a study of T cell changes during pregnancy in multiple sclerosis. Some clones are missing from TCRdb's copy, which holds only in-frame ones; the method was immunoSEQ multiplex PCR. The data show some 37,000 clones, with around 92% seen just once and approximately 1.1% held by the top ten. The specimen sequenced was PBMCs (not recorded whether the cells were cultured). These receptors all stem from a female donor with multiple sclerosis, enrolled in a pregnancy study.

The J gene is TRBJ2-4, the V gene TRBV6-5; TRBD2 aligns across 8 bases. This CDR3 has 16 residues. Per the germline V gene, CDR1 is MNHEY and CDR2 is SVGAGI. V lost 1 base, J lost 3 bases, and 5 bases stayed unmatched. The CDR3 loop is CASSYFPGGGKNIQYF. The CDR3 DNA reads as TGTGCCAGCAGTTACTTCCCGGGGGGGGGCAAAAACATTCAGTACTTC.

This clone was detected only once. This chain links TRBV19 with TRBJ2-6; tentative D call: TRBD1 (5 bases). V dropped 7 bases and J dropped 0 bases, with 7 bases sitting between them. The CDR3 is 14 amino acids. CDR1 and CDR2 (germline): LNHDA, SQIVND (reference sequence). The CDR3 DNA follows: TGTGCCAGTAAAGACAGCTCTGGGGCCAACGTCCTGACTTTC. Translation: CASKDSSGANVLTF.

The chain links TRBV27 to TRBJ2-7; tentatively, D is TRBD1 or TRBD2 (5 bases each). There are 15 residues in the CDR3. Looked up from germline, CDR1 is MNHEY and CDR2 is SMNVEV (reference sequence). Between the trimmed V and J ends, which lost 6 bases and 2 bases, there was a span of 17 bases. CDR3 loop: CASSPKGGGTYEQYF. The CDR3 DNA sequence: TGTGCCAGCAGCCCTAAAGGTGGGGGAACCTACGAGCAGTACTTC.

The V gene is TRBV9, the J gene TRBJ2-5, with 10 positions matching TRBD1. Per the germline V gene, CDR1 is SGDLS and CDR2 is YYNGEE. There are 15 residues in the CDR3. Trimming took 3 bases from V and 1 from J; bases not matched to a gene: 3. CDR3: CASSAWTGGQETQYF. CDR3 nucleotides: TGTGCCAGCAGCGCTTGGACAGGGGGCCAAGAGACCCAGTACTTC.

This clone appeared a single time. In DNA form, the CDR3 reads TGTGCCTGGAGTCTTACCAATCAGCCCCAGCATTTT. Encoded protein: CAWSLTNQPQHF. The V gene is TRBV30, the J gene TRBJ1-5; the D is unclear. This CDR3 comprises 12 residues. Germline values: CDR1 GTSNPN, CDR2 SVGIG (reference sequence). V gave up 2 bases and J gave up 3 bases, with 5 bases separating them. Filled out from reference TRBV30 and TRBJ1-5, the complete variable domain reads SQTIHQWPATLVQPVGSPLSLECTVEGTSNPNLYWYRQAAGRGLQLLFYSVGIGQISSEVPQNLSASRPQDRQFILSSKKLLLSDSGFYLCAWSLTNQPQHFGDGTRLSIL.

The chain is built from TRBV12-5 and TRBJ2-7; D not resolved. V gave up 6 bases and J gave up 5 bases, with 11 bases separating them. This CDR3 spans 12 amino acids. CDR1 and CDR2 (germline): LGHNT, FRNRAP. The CDR3 nucleotides are TGTGCTAGTGGCCCCACTTGGAACGAGCAGTACTTC. It codes for CASGPTWNEQYF.

V usage is TRBV30 and J usage is TRBJ1-1, with a possible D match to TRBD1 (6 bases). The ends were cut back, 3 bases at V and 2 bases at J, with 13 bases in the middle. This CDR3 has 14 amino acids. Germline V gene lookup returns CDR1 GTSNPN and CDR2 SVGIG (reference sequence). The CDR3: CAWSDLQGNTEAFF. Here the CDR3 DNA reads TGTGCCTGGAGCGATCTACAGGGAAACACTGAAGCTTTCTTT.

The genes are TRBV4-1 and TRBJ1-5; a weak D match, TRBD1 (6 bases). Germline V gene lookup returns CDR1 MGHRA and CDR2 YSYEKL. CDR3 size: 18 residues. Trimming took 2 bases from V and 6 from J, leaving 23 bases between them. CDR3 nucleotide sequence: TGCGCCAGCAGCCAAAGTCCCAGCCTTTCAGGGGAGGGTCAGCCCCAGCATTTT. Translation gives CASSQSPSLSGEGQPQHF.

This clone was detected only once. V is TRBV2 and J is TRBJ2-1, with 12 bases fitting TRBD1. The junction had 11 bases not matched to a gene; V was cut back by 6 bases and J by 8 bases. This CDR3 has 16 amino acids. The germline V gene encodes CDR1 SNHLY and CDR2 FYNNEI. Here the CDR3 reads CASRTGTGGMGHEQFF. The CDR3 nucleotides read TGTGCCAGCAGGACCGGGACAGGGGGCATGGGGCATGAGCAGTTCTTC.

This chain joins TRBV19 and TRBJ2-1; TRBD2 agrees at 8 bases. The CDR3 runs to 14 residues. The J segment lost 4 bases and the V segment lost 3 bases, leaving 2 bases of the junction unmatched. Germline loops: CDR1 LNHDA, CDR2 SQIVND (reference sequence). CDR3 residues: CASSMASGYNEQFF. The DNA for the CDR3 is TGTGCCAGTAGTATGGCTAGCGGGTACAATGAGCAGTTCTTC.

This clone showed up just once. The chain combines TRBV5-1 with TRBJ2-1; D tentatively reads TRBD1 or TRBD2 (5 bases each). The CDR3 sequence is 16 residues long. Trimming cost V 3 bases and J 4 bases, with 17 bases left between them. Per germline, CDR1 SGHRS and CDR2 YFSETQ. For the CDR3, the DNA is TGCGCCAGCAGCTCCGGACTCACAGGTACATACAATGAGCAGTTCTTC. The encoded protein is CASSSGLTGTYNEQFF. The variable domain in full, with the rest retrieved from reference TRBV5-1 and TRBJ2-1, is KAGVTQTPRYLIKTRGQQVTLSCSPISGHRSVSWYQQTPGQGLQFLFEYFSETQRNKGNFPGRFSGRQFSNSRSEMNVSTLELGDSALYLCASSSGLTGTYNEQFFGPGTRLTVL.

The J gene is TRBJ2-7, the V gene TRBV6-5; tentative D call: TRBD2 (7 bases). Germline V gene data show CDR1 as MNHEY and CDR2 as SVGAGI. V lost 6 bases to trimming and J lost 3 bases, with 15 bases between them. CDR3 length: 14 residues. CDR3 sequence: CASSPGGQVYEQYF. The CDR3 DNA reads TGTGCCAGCAGCCCCGGGGGGCAGGTCTACGAGCAGTACTTC.

The chain employs TRBV6-6 and TRBJ2-1, with D tentatively TRBD1 or TRBD2 (5 bases each). Germline V gene lookup returns CDR1 MNHNY and CDR2 SVGAGI (reference sequence). Trimming pared 6 bases from V and 0 bases from J, leaving 12 bases between. CDR3 length: 15 amino acids. CDR3 bases: TGTGCCAGCAGCCCTTGGGGGAGCTCCTACAATGAGCAGTTCTTC. This gives the protein CASSPWGSSYNEQFF.